This record looks at one T cell receptor beta chain sequence and its context. The sample holds one count of this clone. The specificity of this receptor is unknown. Within one base of it there is no much larger clone, and no base qualities were kept. Its CDR3 holds 15 amino acids, cysteine through phenylalanine. The retained sequence is limited to the CDR3, 45 bases, with the frame set at the first base. The junction shows trimming of 7 bases on V and 4 bases on J, and the gene matches do not reach 7 bases of it. Taken from the germline V gene (reference sequence), the CDR1 and CDR2 loops are MNHNY and SVGAGI. The entry originates in a study of blood T cell repertoires in COVID-19 (dated by TCRdb to about 2020). Some background on the complete study: Samples from collaborators originated in the United States, Italy and Spain and spanned both the acute and convalescent phases of COVID-19. The prospective study material was composed of cDNA or gDNA derived from T cells, B-cell-depleted T cells, or PBMCs. Subjects who had been exposed to COVID-19, were actively infected with it, or had recovered from it provided the deeply sampled blood TCRbeta repertoires that made up the dataset. A freely available public database, intended as a resource for researchers studying the immune response to SARS-CoV-2, is where the repertoires were released. The samples were drawn from the first 160 participants of the ongoing ImmuneRACE study and from 1,254 subjects provided by 6 global collaborators. Nearly every sample came with metadata listing a de-identified subject ID, COVID-19 status, age in years and sex. Where available, HLA class I and class II types were taken from metadata supplied by the sample provider and were not determined by assay-based typing. Points the paper makes about the study in general: The amount of clinical and demographic metadata varied by source and participant and was provided uncurated.

TCRbeta CDR3 regions were amplified from genomic DNA using the immunoSEQ Assay, a bias-controlled multiplex PCR. From the authors' description of their analysis: The number of nucleated cells in each sample was estimated by amplification of reference gene primers within the assay. To quantify the absolute abundance of each unique TCRbeta CDR3 rearrangement, sequence reads were collapsed and filtered. For each sample, productive Simpson clonality was calculated as the square root of Simpson's diversity index across productive rearrangements. Drawn from immuneACCESS, this table holds only the in-frame rearrangements with V and J called that TCRdb kept. Clones are partly lost; checked studies trace under half to an unresolved V gene and leave the rest unexplained. Clone size and the V and J calls come from that table; the DNA yielded D and trimming. In this sample the table shows about 150,000 clones, approximately 81% of which occur a single time. The ten most abundant clones make up 8% to 9% of the sample.

One collaborating source in Seattle enrolled patients while the patients were actively infected and followed the patients over time throughout the course of disease. Whole blood was collected in K2EDTA tubes by collaborating institutions according to the institutions' own protocols. For TCRbeta analysis, collaborator samples were shipped as frozen whole blood, as isolated PBMCs, or as DNA extracted from either sample type. The sequence was obtained from an older woman with COVID-19, enrolled during active disease. Sequencing was performed on peripheral blood. The rearrangement joined TRBV6-6 to TRBJ2-2; 9 junctional bases match TRBD1. At the DNA level, the sequence is TGTGCCAGCATCTCGGGACAGGGCCTCACCGGGGAGCTGTTTTTT. Translation gives CASISGQGLTGELFF.